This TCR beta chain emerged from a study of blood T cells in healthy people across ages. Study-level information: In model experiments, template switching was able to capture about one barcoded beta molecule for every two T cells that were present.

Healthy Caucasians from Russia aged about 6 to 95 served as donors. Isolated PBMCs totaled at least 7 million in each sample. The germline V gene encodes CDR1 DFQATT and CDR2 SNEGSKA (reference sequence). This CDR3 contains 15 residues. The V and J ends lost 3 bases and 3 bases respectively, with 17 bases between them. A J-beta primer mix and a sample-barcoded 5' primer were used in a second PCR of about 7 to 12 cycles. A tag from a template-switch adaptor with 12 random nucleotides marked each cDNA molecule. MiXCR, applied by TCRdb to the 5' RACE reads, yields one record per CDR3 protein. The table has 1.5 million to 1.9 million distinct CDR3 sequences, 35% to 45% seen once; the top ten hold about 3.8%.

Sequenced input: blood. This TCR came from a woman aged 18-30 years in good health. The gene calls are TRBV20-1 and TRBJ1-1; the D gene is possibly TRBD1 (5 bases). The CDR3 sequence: CSARGLEGRHTEAFF. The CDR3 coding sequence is TGCAGTGCTAGGGGGCTTGAGGGCCGACACACTGAAGCTTTCTTT.